This TCR beta chain originates from a study of blood T cell repertoires in COVID-19. Study summary: The United States, Italy and Spain were the sources of the acute and convalescent COVID-19 samples. Sources were T cells, B-cell-depleted T cells, or PBMCs; the material itself was cDNA or gDNA.

Trimming took 1 base from V and 9 from J, leaving 10 bases between them. The CDR3 totals 13 residues. The germline V gene encodes CDR1 LGHDT and CDR2 YNNKEL (reference sequence). In this sample, this clone turned up once. As handled by the study authors: Amplification of reference gene primers was used by the study to estimate nucleated cell counts. Libraries were prepared by immunoSEQ multiplex PCR; TCRdb keeps only in-frame clonotypes and omits some of them. V, J and clone size are those of that table, while D and trimming were read from the DNA. The sample lists over 90,000 clones; around 84% were seen once.

The chain combines TRBV3-1 (or the pseudogene TRBV3-2) with TRBJ1-5, with D hard to call. The material sequenced was peripheral blood. The receptor was derived from a woman aged 55-70 years in a cohort sampled during active or convalescent COVID-19. CDR3 amino acids: CASSQAVRGPQHF. The CDR3 nucleotides read TGTGCCAGCAGCCAAGCCGTCCGGGGGCCCCAGCATTTT.